Presented here are 16 T cell receptor beta chains from one specimen sequenced in a study of cytomegalovirus exposure and HLA in healthy donors (dated by TCRdb to about 2017). Library preparation employed the immunoSEQ multiplex PCR assay. A mixture of 60 forward primers for TCR Vbeta segments and 13 reverse primers for TCR Jbeta segments was used in the multiplex PCR. TCRdb took this table from immuneACCESS and kept in-frame rearrangements with V and J called. Such tables lack part of the clones; where checked against another copy, unresolved V genes explain under half of the gap, and the rest is unexplained. The sample has some 140,000 clones on record, around 80% of them singletons. The ten most abundant clones make up more than 10% of the sample. Sequenced sample: PBMCs. These receptors were collected from a man aged 25 to 40 in good health and CMV-seropositive.

This clone has a handful of counts. The rearrangement uses TRBV7-8 and TRBJ2-1; no clear D. V was pared by 1 base and J by 10 bases, with 14 bases between. The CDR3 is 14 residues long. Germline CDR1 reads SGHVS; CDR2 reads FQNEAQ. The CDR3 DNA follows: TGTGCCAGCAGCTTAGGAAAGATGATACTGGAGCAGTTCTTC. Amino acid sequence: CASSLGKMILEQFF.

The V and J genes are TRBV5-1 and TRBJ1-3; weak D call: TRBD1 (6 bases). The CDR3 sequence is 18 residues long. Germline V gene data show CDR1 as SGHRS and CDR2 as YFSETQ. V was trimmed by 4 bases and J by 0 bases, leaving 20 bases between them. The CDR3 region has the DNA TGCGCCAGCAGCCGTGAGCCTGAGGGGGGGATCTCTGGAAACACCATATATTTT. Translated, it gives CASSREPEGGISGNTIYF.

A word on this clone: At one of its ends the junction is not consistent with the germline gene, which may arise from a read error. V is TRBV27 and J is TRBJ2-7, with 8 bases matching TRBD1. The CDR3 has 12 residues. Germline assignment: CDR1 MNHEY and CDR2 SMNVEV (reference sequence). The DNA of the CDR3 is TGTGCCAGCAGTTGGGACAGGAGGTTACTCCTCTTC. It yields the protein CASSWDRRLLLF.

This rearrangement joins TRBV11-3 to TRBJ1-5; no definite D call. The length of the CDR3 is 14 residues. Trimming took 2 bases from V and 3 from J, leaving 8 bases between them. CDR1 and CDR2 (germline): SGHNT, YENEEA. The CDR3 DNA is TGTGCCAGCAGCTTAACTTCCTCCAATCAGCCCCAGCATTTT. It translates to CASSLTSSNQPQHF.

This clone was observed a handful of times. This rearrangement joins TRBV11-2 to TRBJ2-7; unclear D gene. V lost 1 base to trimming and J lost 1 base, with 8 bases between them. The CDR3 runs 14 residues. CDR1 SGHAT and CDR2 FQNNGV come from the germline V gene. This CDR3 reads CASSLVQPSYEQYF. The CDR3 coding sequence is TGTGCCAGCAGCTTAGTACAGCCATCCTACGAGCAGTACTTC.

The chain joins TRBV11-3 to TRBJ1-3, with unresolved D. Germline V gives CDR1 SGHNT, CDR2 YENEEA. Trimming shortened V by 3 bases and J by 0 bases, and 3 bases separated the two germline ends. This CDR3 is 13 amino acids long. The CDR3 DNA reads as TGTGCCAGCAGCTTCGGCTCTGGAAACACCATATATTTT. Protein product: CASSFGSGNTIYF. Drawing the rest from reference TRBV11-3 and TRBJ1-3, the complete variable domain is EAGVVQSPRYKIIEKKQPVAFWCNPISGHNTLYWYLQNLGQGPELLIRYENEEAVDDSQLPKDRFSAERLKGVDSTLKIQPAELGDSAVYLCASSFGSGNTIYFGEGSWLTVV.

The chain combines TRBV5-1 with TRBJ2-2; 9 nucleotides match TRBD1. CDR1 and CDR2 from the germline V gene are SGHRS and YFSETQ. The CDR3 totals 16 residues. Germline trimming cut 3 bases from V and 1 base from J; bases unmatched to any gene: 4. CDR3: CASSSSGQGNTGELFF. The CDR3 DNA is TGCGCCAGCAGCTCCTCGGGACAGGGGAACACCGGGGAGCTGTTTTTT.

There are a few counts of this clone. The V gene is TRBV5-1, the J gene TRBJ1-5; D possibly corresponds to TRBD1 (5 bases). CDR1 is SGHRS and CDR2 is YFSETQ in the germline V gene. This CDR3 contains 15 residues. Trimming took 4 bases from V and 2 from J, leaving 13 bases between them. For the CDR3, the DNA is TGCGCCAGCAGCGGGGGGGGAGATGGCAATCAGCCCCAGCATTTT. Translated, it gives CASSGGGDGNQPQHF.

This clone was observed a few times. The chain couples TRBV6-6 to TRBJ2-5, with D possibly matching TRBD1 (6 bases). Germline V lookup: CDR1 MNHNY, CDR2 SVGAGI (reference sequence). V was clipped by 6 bases and J by 9 bases, with 11 bases between them. The CDR3 loop spans 11 amino acids. The CDR3 sequence is CASSLPGAQYF. Written as DNA, the CDR3 is TGTGCCAGCAGCTTACCAGGGGCCCAGTACTTC.

The V and J genes are TRBV14 and TRBJ2-1; D remains unclear. Germline CDR1 SGHDN, CDR2 FVKESK. The V end lost 2 bases, the J end lost 0 bases, and 8 bases lay between the germline ends. The CDR3 totals 15 residues. Here the CDR3 DNA reads TGTGCCAGCAGCCAACAGAAGATCTCCTACAATGAGCAGTTCTTC. Amino acid sequence: CASSQQKISYNEQFF. The full variable domain, rest sourced from reference TRBV14 and TRBJ2-1, is EAGVTQFPSHSVIEKGQTVTLRCDPISGHDNLYWYRRVMGKEIKFLLHFVKESKQDESGMPNNRFLAERTGGTYSTLKVQPAELEDSGVYFCASSQQKISYNEQFFGPGTRLTVL.

The rearrangement uses TRBV5-1 and TRBJ1-5, with a tentative D call TRBD1 (6 bases). CDR3 length equals 14 residues. In germline, CDR1 is SGHRS, CDR2 YFSETQ. V lost 2 bases, J lost 7 bases, and 13 bases lay in between. The DNA of the CDR3 is TGCGCCAGCAGCTTCCAACAGGGTGGACAGCCCCAGCATTTT. Its protein product is CASSFQQGGQPQHF. The full variable domain, completed using reference TRBV5-1 and TRBJ1-5, is KAGVTQTPRYLIKTRGQQVTLSCSPISGHRSVSWYQQTPGQGLQFLFEYFSETQRNKGNFPGRFSGRQFSNSRSEMNVSTLELGDSALYLCASSFQQGGQPQHFGDGTRLSIL.

The rearrangement uses TRBV15 and TRBJ2-3, with D tentatively TRBD2 (5 bases). V was shortened by 5 bases and J by 6 bases, with 12 bases between the two germline ends. From germline, CDR1 is LNHNV and CDR2 YYDKDF (reference sequence). This CDR3 is built from 13 residues. CDR3 amino acids: CATSLQRVDTQYF. The CDR3 bases are TGTGCCACCAGCCTCCAGAGGGTGGATACGCAGTATTTT.

The table lists this clone with a few counts. The genes are TRBV28 and TRBJ2-1; 7 positions match TRBD1. After removal of 6 bases from V and 8 bases from J, the junction contained 16 bases not matched to a gene. CDR1 is MDHEN, CDR2 SYDVKM, per germline. The CDR3 is 16 amino acids. The CDR3 nucleotides read TGTGCCAGCAGCACTTCTCAGGGGGAAAAAAGGGATGAGCAGTTCTTC. This encodes CASSTSQGEKRDEQFF. The variable domain in full, with the rest retrieved from reference TRBV28 and TRBJ2-1, is DVKVTQSSRYLVKRTGEKVFLECVQDMDHENMFWYRQDPGLGLRLIYFSYDVKMKEKGDIPEGYSVSREKKERFSLILESASTNQTSMYLCASSTSQGEKRDEQFFGPGTRLTVL.

The chain recombines TRBV11-1 with TRBJ2-7; possibly TRBD2 for D (5 bases). Germline V gene data show CDR1 as SGHAT and CDR2 as FQDESV (reference sequence). CDR3 length: 13 residues. Trimming pared 5 bases from V and 5 bases from J, leaving 13 bases between. In nucleotides, the CDR3 is TGTGCCAGCAGCCTTTCGACTAAGGACGAGCAGTACTTC. Its protein is CASSLSTKDEQYF.

This clone occurred once. The genes are TRBV5-1 and TRBJ2-1; TRBD2 is a possible D gene (5 bases). CDR3 length: 15 amino acids. V lost 0 bases and J 9 bases, leaving 16 bases between the germline ends. Germline values: CDR1 SGHRS, CDR2 YFSETQ. CDR3 sequence reads: CASSLVGEALGEQFF. In nucleotides, the CDR3 is TGCGCCAGCAGCTTGGTGGGAGAGGCTTTAGGTGAGCAGTTCTTC.

The chain uses TRBV7-3 and TRBJ2-3, with 7 nucleotides matching TRBD1. Unmatched junction bases numbered 9, after V lost 2 bases and J lost 1 base. CDR1 is SGHTA and CDR2 is FQGTGA in the germline V gene. CDR3 length: 17 residues. The CDR3 DNA follows: TGTGCCAGCAGCTTAGGGGCAGGGGGAGCTGGCACAGATACGCAGTATTTT. Protein product: CASSLGAGGAGTDTQYF.